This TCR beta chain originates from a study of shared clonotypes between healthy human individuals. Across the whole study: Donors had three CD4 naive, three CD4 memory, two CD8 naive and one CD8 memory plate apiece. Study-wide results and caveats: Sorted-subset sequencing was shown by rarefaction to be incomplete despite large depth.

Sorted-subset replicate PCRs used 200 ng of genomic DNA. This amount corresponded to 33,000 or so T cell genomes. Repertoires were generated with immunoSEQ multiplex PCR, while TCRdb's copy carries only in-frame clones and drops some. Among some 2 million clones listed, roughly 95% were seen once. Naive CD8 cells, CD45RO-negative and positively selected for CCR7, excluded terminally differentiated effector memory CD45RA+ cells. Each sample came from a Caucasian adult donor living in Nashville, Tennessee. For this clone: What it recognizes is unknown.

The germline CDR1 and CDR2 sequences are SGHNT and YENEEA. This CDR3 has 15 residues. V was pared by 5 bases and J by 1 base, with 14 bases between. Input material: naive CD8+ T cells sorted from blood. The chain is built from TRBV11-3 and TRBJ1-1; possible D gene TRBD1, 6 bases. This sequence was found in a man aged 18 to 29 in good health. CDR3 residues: CASSPGGRGNTEAFF. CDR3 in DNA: TGTGCCAGCAGCCCCGGGGGGCGCGGGAACACTGAAGCTTTCTTT. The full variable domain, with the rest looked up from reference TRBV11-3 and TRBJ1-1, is EAGVVQSPRYKIIEKKQPVAFWCNPISGHNTLYWYLQNLGQGPELLIRYENEEAVDDSQLPKDRFSAERLKGVDSTLKIQPAELGDSAVYLCASSPGGRGNTEAFFGQGTRLTVV.